The 8 T cell receptor beta chains in this list originate from one sample, sequenced in a study of PD-L1 blockade in urothelial cancer. Sample time point: peripheral blood 6 weeks after treatment start. Produced via immunoSEQ multiplex PCR; TCRdb's table is partial and in-frame only. Here the sample spans 35,000 to 45,000 clones, roughly 81% being singletons. Material: PBMCs, obtained around atezolizumab (anti-PD-L1) treatment. The receptors were sampled from a man between 70 and 80 years old with urothelial cancer.

The chain carries TRBV9 and TRBJ1-1; D ambiguous. The CDR3 is made up of 13 amino acids. Germline loops: CDR1 SGDLS, CDR2 YYNGEE. The V end lost 0 bases, the J end lost 0 bases, and 3 bases lay between the germline ends. CDR3 DNA sequence: TGTGCCAGCAGCGTAGCTATGAACACTGAAGCTTTCTTT. This codes for CASSVAMNTEAFF.

The chain combines TRBV6-5 with TRBJ1-2; 7 bases match TRBD1. Germline V gene data show CDR1 as MNHEY and CDR2 as SVGAGI. This CDR3 is built from 16 residues. V lost 2 bases to trimming and J lost 1 base; unmatched junction nucleotides: 7. The CDR3 nucleotides are TGTGCCAGCAGTTACCTACTGACAGGGATTAACTATGGCTACACCTTC. Its translation: CASSYLLTGINYGYTF.

The chain employs TRBV2 and TRBJ1-3; TRBD1 might be the D (5 bases). V was cut by 11 bases and J by 2 bases, with 13 bases left in between. CDR3 length equals 13 residues. CDR1 and CDR2 (germline): SNHLY, FYNNEI. CDR3 nucleotide sequence: TGTGCCCTCCAAGGGGCGGCTGGAAACACCATATATTTT. Translation gives CALQGAAGNTIYF.

This sequence joins TRBV5-6 and TRBJ1-3, with D possibly TRBD1 on 5 matching bases. The CDR3 covers 16 residues. Germline values: CDR1 SGHDT, CDR2 YYEEEE. V was clipped by 0 bases and J by 0 bases, with 10 bases between them. The CDR3 sequence is CASSLAMGRSGNTIYF. The DNA of the CDR3 is TGTGCCAGCAGCTTGGCCATGGGGCGCTCTGGAAACACCATATATTTT.

The chain's CDR3 is CASSSGTFIYGYTF. The CDR3 nucleotides are TGTGCCAGCAGCTCAGGGACTTTCATATATGGCTACACCTTC. The chain recombines TRBV7-9 with TRBJ1-2, with D tentatively TRBD1 (5 bases). With 4 bases removed from V and 5 bases from J, the gap between germline ends came to 14 bases. CDR3 size: 14 residues. Germline CDR1 SEHNR, CDR2 FQNEAQ (reference sequence).

The chain employs TRBV29-1 and TRBJ2-1; 10 nucleotides line up with TRBD1. In germline, CDR1 is SQVTM, CDR2 ANQGSEA. The CDR3 runs to 14 residues. V shed 2 bases and J 7 bases; nucleotides not matched to a gene: 5. CDR3 sequence reads: CSVERTGGMNEQFF. In DNA, the CDR3 is TGCAGCGTTGAAAGGACAGGGGGGATGAATGAGCAGTTCTTC.

This chain uses TRBV11-2 with TRBJ1-2, with 9 bases fitting TRBD1. The CDR3 extends over 14 amino acids. The trim removed 1 base at V and 7 bases at J, leaving 4 bases unmatched. Germline CDR1 SGHAT, CDR2 FQNNGV. CDR3 amino acids: CASSLGQGGIGYTF. The CDR3, as DNA: TGTGCCAGCAGCTTAGGACAGGGGGGAATTGGCTACACCTTC. The complete variable domain, with remaining parts taken from reference TRBV11-2 and TRBJ1-2, reads EAGVAQSPRYKIIEKRQSVAFWCNPISGHATLYWYQQILGQGPKLLIQFQNNGVVDDSQLPKDRFSAERLKGVDSTLKIQPAKLEDSAVYLCASSLGQGGIGYTFGSGTRLTVV.

V gene TRBV14 combines with J gene TRBJ2-5; weak D call: TRBD2 (5 bases). Germline CDR1 SGHDN, CDR2 FVKESK. V was shortened by 3 bases and J by 5 bases, with 19 bases between the two germline ends. CDR3 length: 16 residues. The CDR3 here is CASSQTRAGEWETQYF. For the CDR3, the DNA is TGTGCCAGCAGCCAGACCCGCGCCGGGGAGTGGGAGACCCAGTACTTC. Full variable domain (outside the CDR3, taken from reference TRBV14 and TRBJ2-5): EAGVTQFPSHSVIEKGQTVTLRCDPISGHDNLYWYRRVMGKEIKFLLHFVKESKQDESGMPNNRFLAERTGGTYSTLKVQPAELEDSGVYFCASSQTRAGEWETQYFGPGTRLLVL.